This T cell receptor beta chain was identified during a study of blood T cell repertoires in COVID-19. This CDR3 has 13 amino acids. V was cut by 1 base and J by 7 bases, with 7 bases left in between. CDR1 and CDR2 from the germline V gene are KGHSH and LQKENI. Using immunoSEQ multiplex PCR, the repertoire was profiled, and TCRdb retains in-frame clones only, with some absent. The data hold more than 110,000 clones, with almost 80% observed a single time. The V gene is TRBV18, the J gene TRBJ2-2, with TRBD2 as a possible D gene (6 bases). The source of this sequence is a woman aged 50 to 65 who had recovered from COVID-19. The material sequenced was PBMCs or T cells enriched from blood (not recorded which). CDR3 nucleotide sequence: TGTGCCAGCTCACCACGGGAGGTCGGGGAGCTGTTTTTT. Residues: CASSPREVGELFF.